The clone carrying this T cell receptor (beta chain) was counted between two and nine times. As yet, its antigen is unknown. This CDR3 contains 14 residues. Per the germline V gene, CDR1 is SGHTA and CDR2 is FQGTGA. Between the trimmed V and J ends, which lost 5 bases and 5 bases, there was a span of 15 bases. The sample originates from a study of cytomegalovirus exposure and HLA in healthy donors. Across the whole study: Sequencing of around 200 million T cells in an earlier analysis found around 120 million unique TCR beta sequences. Whole-study findings and limits: In a later analysis, parvovirus B19, influenza, CMV and Epstein-Barr virus appeared linked to several top co-occurrence clusters. One cluster of highly shared sequence variants probably arose as a sequencing artifact.

Healthy bone marrow donors formed the donor group. The PCR employed 60 Vbeta primers together with 13 Jbeta primers. The protocol was immunoSEQ multiplex PCR, while the TCRdb copy is restricted to in-frame clones and leaves out a portion. In the table there are nearly 110,000 clones, roughly 82% of which are singletons. The chain links TRBV7-3 to TRBJ1-1, with a possible D match to TRBD1 (6 bases). The sequence derives from a man younger than 40 in good health and CMV-seropositive. Specimen: PBMCs. The CDR3 here is CASSPGGARTEAFF. The CDR3 nucleotides are TGTGCCAGCAGCCCGGGGGGGGCGAGGACTGAAGCTTTCTTT.